This T cell receptor beta chain is from a study of regulatory T cells in long-lasting Graves disease. The time point here: newly diagnosed GD, antithyroid drugs for less than 3 months. From PBMCs, RNA was extracted and then used to make the TCR library. This CDR3 has 17 residues. Germline V gene data show CDR1 as KGHSH and CDR2 as LQKENI. V lost 8 bases to trimming and J lost 0 bases; unmatched junction nucleotides: 13. This clonotype has a count of ten or more. Through Arm-PCR of CDR3 regions and iRepertoire HTBI primers, TCR beta libraries were built. TCRdb processed the multiplex PCR reads anew with MiXCR; each CDR3 protein has one entry. In the table there are hundreds of thousands of distinct CDR3 sequences, about 12% of which are singletons. Another study also made use of these data, one on T cells in Graves' hyperthyroidism and ophthalmopathy. That work adds: TCR CDR3 regions were first amplified by RT-PCR with HTBI primers. Prediction of ophthalmopathy progression came a median roughly 6.6 months pre-onset.

The specimen comprised peripheral blood mononuclear cells (PBMCs), sampled at new diagnosis, from a patient treated with antithyroid drugs. The receptor comes from a woman aged 25 to 39 with Graves disease. The gene calls are TRBV18 and TRBJ2-1, with 7 bases identical to TRBD2. The CDR3 reads CASPKLAGANSYNEQFF. The CDR3 DNA follows: TGTGCCAGCCCCAAGTTGGCGGGAGCCAACTCCTACAATGAGCAGTTCTTC. Together with reference TRBV18 and TRBJ2-1, the CDR3 gives the full variable domain: NAGVMQNPRHLVRRRGQEARLRCSPMKGHSHVYWYRQLPEEGLKFMVYLQKENIIDESGMPKERFSAEFPKEGPSILRIQQVVRGDSAAYFCASPKLAGANSYNEQFFGPGTRLTVL.